A single sample is the source of the 28 T cell receptor beta chains below, sequenced in a study of vaccination and CD4 T cells after COVID-19. Time point denoted: late sampling 161 to 241 days after vaccination in three convalescent patients. TCRdb independently ran MiXCR on the PCR reads; one entry per CDR3 protein. The top ten clones hold roughly 5.5% of a sample with approximately 30,000 distinct CDR3 sequences, 50% to 65% of them seen once. The sequencing used CD4+ T cells from blood, collected about 7 months after SARS-CoV-2 vaccination. Receptors were obtained from a human donor who had recovered from COVID-19.

This clonotype is judged medium-sized. The V and J genes are TRBV20-1 and TRBJ2-5, with 8 bases aligning to TRBD1. With 5 bases clipped from V and 7 bases from J, the junction kept 18 bases outside the gene matches. CDR1 and CDR2 (germline): DFQATT, SNEGSKA (reference sequence). The CDR3 is 16 residues long. This chain's CDR3 is CSAPDTGQGDVGTQYF. The CDR3 bases are TGCAGTGCTCCTGACACTGGACAGGGTGACGTGGGGACCCAGTACTTC.

The chain couples TRBV6-2 or TRBV6-3 to TRBJ2-4; unclear D gene. The CDR3 contains 13 residues. The V and J ends lost 5 bases and 5 bases respectively, with 10 bases between them. CDR1 and CDR2 from the germline V gene are MNHEY and SVGEGT. The DNA of the CDR3 is TGTGCCAGCAGTACCTTTATGGAAAACATTCAGTACTTC. Translating it yields CASSTFMENIQYF.

The chain combines TRBV20-1 with TRBJ2-1; weak D call: TRBD2 (5 bases). V was trimmed by 7 bases and J by 9 bases, leaving 13 bases between them. The length of the CDR3 is 11 residues. Germline V gives CDR1 DFQATT, CDR2 SNEGSKA (reference sequence). CDR3 region: CSVPWGAEQFF. As DNA, the CDR3 is TGCAGTGTCCCGTGGGGAGCTGAGCAGTTCTTC.

The chain is built from TRBV28 and TRBJ2-3; D is perhaps TRBD2 (6 bases). CDR1 is MDHEN, CDR2 SYDVKM, per germline. V was cut by 5 bases and J by 8 bases, with 11 bases left in between. The CDR3 has 12 residues. The CDR3 coding sequence is TGTGCCAGCAGTATCCCAGCGGGTACGCAGTATTTT. Translating gives CASSIPAGTQYF. The variable domain in full, with the rest retrieved from reference TRBV28 and TRBJ2-3, is DVKVTQSSRYLVKRTGEKVFLECVQDMDHENMFWYRQDPGLGLRLIYFSYDVKMKEKGDIPEGYSVSREKKERFSLILESASTNQTSMYLCASSIPAGTQYFGPGTRLTVL.

This clonotype appeared once. This sequence joins TRBV27 and TRBJ2-7; 7 nucleotides line up with TRBD1. CDR1 is MNHEY, CDR2 SMNVEV, per germline (reference sequence). CDR3 length equals 14 residues. The trim removed 8 bases at V and 0 bases at J, leaving 7 bases unmatched. The CDR3 region is CASGNRGNSYEQYF. CDR3 nucleotide sequence: TGTGCCAGCGGCAACAGGGGTAACTCCTACGAGCAGTACTTC.

This sequence joins TRBV7-2 and TRBJ2-7; D unclear. This CDR3 is built from 11 residues. The V gene's germline CDR1 is SGHTA and CDR2 FQGNSA. V shed 1 base and J shed 12 bases, with 10 bases lying between them. The CDR3 loop reads CASSLGELGYF. The CDR3 nucleotides are TGTGCCAGCAGCTTAGGGGAACTGGGGTACTTC. Complete variable domain (other parts from reference TRBV7-2 and TRBJ2-7): GAGVSQSPSNKVTEKGKDVELRCDPISGHTALYWYRQSLGQGLEFLIYFQGNSAPDKSGLPSDRFSAERTGGSVSTLTIQRTQQEDSAVYLCASSLGELGYFGPGTRLTVT.

This chain links TRBV19 with TRBJ1-5; no firm D call. Trimming left V 3 bases short and J 6 bases short, with 12 bases between. CDR1 and CDR2 from the germline V gene are LNHDA and SQIVND (reference sequence). The CDR3 totals 14 residues. CDR3 region: CASSIRTEGQPQHF. The CDR3 DNA reads TGTGCCAGTAGTATCCGAACAGAGGGTCAGCCCCAGCATTTT. Filled out from reference TRBV19 and TRBJ1-5, the complete variable domain reads DGGITQSPKYLFRKEGQNVTLSCEQNLNHDAMYWYRQDPGQGLRLIYYSQIVNDFQKGDIAEGYSVSREKKESFPLTVTSAQKNPTAFYLCASSIRTEGQPQHFGDGTRLSIL.

The V call is TRBV19, the J call TRBJ1-3; D is uncertain. This CDR3 contains 12 residues. CDR1 is LNHDA and CDR2 is SQIVND in the germline V gene (reference sequence). Trimming cost V 3 bases and J 4 bases, with 4 bases left between them. The CDR3 nucleotides are TGTGCCAGTAGTATTGGGGGAAACACCATATATTTT. Its protein is CASSIGGNTIYF. The entire variable domain, with the rest obtained from reference TRBV19 and TRBJ1-3, is as follows: DGGITQSPKYLFRKEGQNVTLSCEQNLNHDAMYWYRQDPGQGLRLIYYSQIVNDFQKGDIAEGYSVSREKKESFPLTVTSAQKNPTAFYLCASSIGGNTIYFGEGSWLTVV.

This chain joins TRBV20-1 and TRBJ2-2, with D possibly called TRBD1 or TRBD2 (5 bases each). Trimming removed 6 bases at V and 4 bases at J, with 18 bases between. Germline values: CDR1 DFQATT, CDR2 SNEGSKA (reference sequence). The CDR3 consists of 15 residues. CDR3 nucleotides: TGCAGTGCCCCATCGGGGACCGGGGCCACCGGGGAGCTGTTTTTT. Translated: CSAPSGTGATGELFF.

The chain carries TRBV19 and TRBJ2-1; D is tentatively TRBD1 or TRBD2 (6 bases each). The CDR3 totals 16 residues. Germline V gene sequence: CDR1 LNHDA, CDR2 SQIVND (reference sequence). The ends were cut back, 2 bases at V and 3 bases at J, with 14 bases in the middle. CDR3 amino acids: CASSITGAELYNEQFF. For the CDR3, the DNA is TGTGCCAGTAGTATAACGGGGGCGGAACTCTACAATGAGCAGTTCTTC.

The table lists this clonotype with a few counts. The CDR3 loop reads CSASPLLGTGGGLGSNQPQHF. In DNA form, the CDR3 reads TGCAGTGCTAGCCCGCTCCTAGGGACAGGGGGTGGCCTAGGGAGCAATCAGCCCCAGCATTTT. V and J are TRBV20-1 and TRBJ1-5, with TRBD1 matching over 11 bases. This CDR3 is built from 21 residues. Germline CDR1 reads DFQATT; CDR2 reads SNEGSKA (reference sequence). Losses at the gene ends were 3 bases for V and 1 base for J; bases not matched to a gene: 20.

The chain links TRBV6-6 to TRBJ1-1, with 8 bases that match TRBD1. V trimming: 5 bases; J trimming: 1 base; junction bases outside the gene matches: 9. This CDR3 comprises 16 residues. The germline V gene has CDR1 MNHNY and CDR2 SVGAGI (reference sequence). The CDR3 here is CASSQRTGTGNTEAFF. The DNA for the CDR3 is TGTGCCAGCAGTCAACGGACAGGGACCGGGAACACTGAAGCTTTCTTT.

The J gene is TRBJ1-4, the V gene TRBV20-1; TRBD1 matches 8 bases. Per the germline V gene, CDR1 is DFQATT and CDR2 is SNEGSKA (reference sequence). The CDR3 covers 15 residues. With 0 bases clipped from V and 4 bases from J, the junction kept 4 bases outside the gene matches. The CDR3 sequence: CSARDVDRVNEKLFF. The CDR3 DNA reads TGCAGTGCTAGAGACGTGGACAGGGTTAATGAAAAACTGTTTTTT.

The V and J genes are TRBV7-8 and TRBJ2-2; D gene uncertain. The CDR3 has 14 amino acids. Germline V CDR1 and CDR2: SGHVS, FQNEAQ. With 7 bases removed from V and 6 bases from J, the gap between germline ends came to 15 bases. The DNA of the CDR3 is TGTGCCAGCACCCTCGGTATCGTAGCCGGGGAGCTGTTTTTT. This translates into CASTLGIVAGELFF. Filled out from reference TRBV7-8 and TRBJ2-2, the complete variable domain reads GAGVSQSPRYKVAKRGQDVALRCDPISGHVSLFWYQQALGQGPEFLTYFQNEAQLDKSGLPSDRFFAERPEGSVSTLKIQRTQQEDSAVYLCASTLGIVAGELFFGEGSRLTVL.

V gene TRBV20-1 combines with J gene TRBJ2-7, with 8 bases identical to TRBD2. This CDR3 has 15 amino acids. The V gene end was trimmed by 1 base and the J gene end by 4 bases; junction bases not matched to a gene: 9. Germline values: CDR1 DFQATT, CDR2 SNEGSKA (reference sequence). This chain's CDR3 is CSARVLERESYEQYF. The CDR3 DNA reads as TGCAGTGCTAGAGTGTTGGAGCGGGAGTCTTACGAGCAGTACTTC.

This chain uses TRBV7-2 with TRBJ2-6, with D possibly called TRBD1 or TRBD2 (5 bases each). Trimming took off 1 base at V and 0 bases at J, with 10 bases between the two ends. This CDR3 is 17 amino acids long. In germline, CDR1 is SGHTA, CDR2 FQGNSA. CDR3 amino acids: CASSLGGRSSGANVLTF. The CDR3 DNA follows: TGTGCCAGCAGCTTAGGGGGACGGAGCTCTGGGGCCAACGTCCTGACTTTC.

The chain combines TRBV6-5 with TRBJ2-7; 11 bases match TRBD1. CDR3 size: 16 residues. CDR1 and CDR2 from the germline V gene are MNHEY and SVGAGI. The trim removed 2 bases at V and 2 bases at J, leaving 5 bases unmatched. In nucleotides, the CDR3 is TGTGCCAGCAGTTACCGCGGACAGGGGGCCGCCTACGAGCAGTACTTC. Protein product: CASSYRGQGAAYEQYF.

The chain combines TRBV6-1 with TRBJ2-3; 10 positions match TRBD2. V was pared by 6 bases and J by 5 bases, with 5 bases of the junction left unmatched. This CDR3 contains 14 residues. CDR1 MNHNS and CDR2 SASEGT come from the germline V gene. Here the CDR3 reads CASRAGGAGDTQYF. DNA for the CDR3: TGTGCCAGCAGAGCGGGAGGGGCAGGAGATACGCAGTATTTT.

The chain combines TRBV6-1 with TRBJ1-1; D remains unclear. The ends were cut back, 5 bases at V and 6 bases at J, with 7 bases in the middle. This CDR3 region has 11 residues. From germline, CDR1 is MNHNS and CDR2 SASEGT. DNA of the CDR3: TGTGCCAGCAGTCAGACGGCTGAAGCTTTCTTT. This translates into CASSQTAEAFF.

The DNA of the CDR3 is TGCAGTGCCCCCCGGCCAGCGGGAGGCGAAGGGGAGCTGTTTTTT. It translates to CSAPRPAGGEGELFF. This chain connects TRBV20-1 to TRBJ2-2; 9 bases match TRBD2. The CDR3 has 15 amino acids. V dropped 6 bases and J dropped 8; count of bases not matched to a gene: 13. Germline CDR1 and CDR2: DFQATT and SNEGSKA (reference sequence).

A single count supports this clonotype. The chain combines TRBV7-6 with TRBJ2-1; D unresolved. Trimming took off 4 bases at V and 5 bases at J, with 9 bases between the two ends. Germline lookup yields CDR1 SGHVS and CDR2 FNYEAQ. The CDR3 extends over 13 amino acids. The CDR3 here is CASSSQTNNEQFF. For the CDR3, the DNA is TGTGCCAGCAGCTCCCAGACGAACAATGAGCAGTTCTTC.

This chain connects TRBV20-1 to TRBJ2-1; 10 bases are a match to TRBD2. The CDR3 totals 16 residues. V was pared by 6 bases and J by 9 bases, with 17 bases of the junction left unmatched. The germline gives CDR1 DFQATT, CDR2 SNEGSKA (reference sequence). In DNA, the CDR3 is TGCAGTGCCCCAGTATCAGGGACTAGCGTGGGGGGTGAGCAGTTCTTC. Its protein is CSAPVSGTSVGGEQFF.

This clonotype was detected only a few times. The chain combines TRBV27 with TRBJ2-7; 11 bases are shared with TRBD2. The junction had 11 bases not matched to a gene; V was cut back by 6 bases and J by 4 bases. The CDR3 is 16 amino acids. Per germline, CDR1 MNHEY and CDR2 SMNVEV (reference sequence). The CDR3 loop reads CASSQKTSGIRYEQYF. The CDR3 DNA reads as TGTGCCAGCAGCCAAAAGACTAGCGGGATACGATACGAGCAGTACTTC.

This rearrangement joins TRBV10-3 to TRBJ2-7; 8 nucleotides line up with TRBD2. Germline V lookup: CDR1 ENHRY, CDR2 SYGVKD. CDR3 size: 16 residues. The ends lost 5 bases at V and 3 bases at J; junction bases unmatched: 12. The CDR3 sequence: CAISRGLGALFYEQYF. The DNA of the CDR3 is TGTGCCATCAGTAGGGGACTAGGGGCACTGTTCTACGAGCAGTACTTC.

This clonotype was counted only a few times. The chain is built from TRBV7-9 and TRBJ2-5; D might be TRBD2 (7 bases). CDR3 length equals 15 residues. Trimming cost V 6 bases and J 2 bases, with 16 bases left between them. From germline, CDR1 is SEHNR and CDR2 FQNEAQ (reference sequence). CDR3 sequence: CASRPGGGGQETQYF. The CDR3 DNA sequence: TGTGCCAGCAGGCCCGGAGGGGGGGGGCAAGAGACCCAGTACTTC. Variable domain in full (rest from reference TRBV7-9 and TRBJ2-5): DTGVSQNPRHKITKRGQNVTFRCDPISEHNRLYWYRQTLGQGPEFLTYFQNEAQLEKSRLLSDRFSAERPKGSFSTLEIQRTEQGDSAMYLCASRPGGGGQETQYFGPGTRLLVL.

CDR3 loop: CSATGGGTGNEQFF. Written as DNA, the CDR3 is TGCAGTGCTACCGGCGGCGGGACAGGGAATGAGCAGTTCTTC. The gene calls are TRBV20-1 and TRBJ2-1, with TRBD1 matching 9 bases. The CDR3 is 14 amino acids. Germline CDR1 DFQATT, CDR2 SNEGSKA (reference sequence). V dropped 4 bases and J dropped 7; count of bases not matched to a gene: 8.

This chain joins TRBV20-1 and TRBJ1-1; D unclear. Germline-derived CDR1 and CDR2 are DFQATT and SNEGSKA (reference sequence). The CDR3 length is 13 residues. Deletions cut 6 bases from V and 3 bases from J, with 14 bases between. CDR3 sequence: CSAAGVGDTEAFF. The CDR3 coding sequence is TGCAGTGCCGCAGGTGTCGGGGACACTGAAGCTTTCTTT.

The rearrangement joins TRBV7-3 to TRBJ2-1; D may be TRBD1 (5 bases). Germline V gene sequence: CDR1 SGHTA, CDR2 FQGTGA. The CDR3 is made up of 12 amino acids. The ends were cut back, 5 bases at V and 10 bases at J, with 12 bases in the middle. The CDR3 coding sequence is TGTGCCAGCAGCACCCAGGCAGGGGAGCAGTTCTTC. Translation gives CASSTQAGEQFF.